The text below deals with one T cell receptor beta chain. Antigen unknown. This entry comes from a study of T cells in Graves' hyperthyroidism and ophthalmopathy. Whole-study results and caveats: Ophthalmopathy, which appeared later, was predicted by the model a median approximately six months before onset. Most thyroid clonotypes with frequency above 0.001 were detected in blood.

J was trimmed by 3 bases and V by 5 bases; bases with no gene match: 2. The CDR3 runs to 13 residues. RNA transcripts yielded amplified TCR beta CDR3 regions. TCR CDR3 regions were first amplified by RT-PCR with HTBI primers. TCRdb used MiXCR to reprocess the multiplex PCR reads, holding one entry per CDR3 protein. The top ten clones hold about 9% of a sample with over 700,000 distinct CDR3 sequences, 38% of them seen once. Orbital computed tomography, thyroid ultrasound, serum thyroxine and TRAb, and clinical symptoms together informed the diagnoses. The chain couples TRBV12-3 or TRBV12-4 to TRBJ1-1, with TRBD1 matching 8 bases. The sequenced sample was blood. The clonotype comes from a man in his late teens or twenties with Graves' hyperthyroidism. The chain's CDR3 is CASSARGHTEAFF. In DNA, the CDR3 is TGTGCCAGCAGTGCCAGGGGGCACACTGAAGCTTTCTTT.